Listed here are 18 T cell receptor beta chains from one sample, sequenced in a study of response to subunit inactivated influenza vaccine. TCRdb processed the RT-PCR reads anew with MiXCR; each CDR3 protein has one entry. The table shows approximately 500,000 distinct CDR3 sequences, with around 13% occurring only once. The sequencing here drew on PBMCs from blood, taken 11 to 12 days after vaccination. The receptors stem from a man aged 50 to 60 who received an inactivated influenza vaccine.

This rearrangement joins TRBV28 to TRBJ2-7; the D is unclear. The CDR3 consists of 15 residues. Germline V gene lookup returns CDR1 MDHEN and CDR2 SYDVKM. Deletions cut 8 bases from V and 0 bases from J, with 17 bases between. The DNA for the CDR3 is TGTGCCAGCCTAGATGGCTCCCCGAGCTCCTACGAGCAGTACTTC. This translates into CASLDGSPSSYEQYF. Supplemented by reference TRBV28 and TRBJ2-7, the full variable domain reads DVKVTQSSRYLVKRTGEKVFLECVQDMDHENMFWYRQDPGLGLRLIYFSYDVKMKEKGDIPEGYSVSREKKERFSLILESASTNQTSMYLCASLDGSPSSYEQYFGPGTRLTVT.

The V call is TRBV12-3 or TRBV12-4, the J call TRBJ1-4; TRBD1 matches at 8 bases. CDR3 length: 14 amino acids. Trimming took 5 bases from V and 7 from J; bases not matched to a gene: 6. CDR3 sequence reads: CASSRTGMREKLFF. CDR3 nucleotides: TGTGCCAGCAGTCGGACAGGGATGCGTGAAAAACTGTTTTTT.

The chain joins TRBV28 to TRBJ2-2; TRBD1 is a possible D gene (5 bases). Trimming pared 2 bases from V and 5 bases from J, leaving 9 bases between. Germline V gene data show CDR1 as MDHEN and CDR2 as SYDVKM. This CDR3 is built from 14 residues. CDR3 in amino acids: CASSLGAPTGELFF. The CDR3 region has the DNA TGTGCCAGCAGTTTAGGGGCGCCTACCGGGGAGCTGTTTTTT.

In its sample, this clonotype was seen many times. The chain has TRBV12-3 or TRBV12-4 and TRBJ1-1; maybe TRBD1 (5 bases). The CDR3 spans 14 residues. V gave up 5 bases and J gave up 0 bases, with 10 bases separating them. CDR3 DNA sequence: TGTGCCAGCAGTCCAGGGTACATGAACACTGAAGCTTTCTTT. It is translated as CASSPGYMNTEAFF.

This clonotype was recorded a few times. This chain links TRBV10-3 with TRBJ1-5; 7 nucleotides line up with TRBD1. The CDR3 is 13 amino acids. Trimming cost V 8 bases and J 3 bases; bases outside gene matches: 4. Germline CDR1 ENHRY, CDR2 SYGVKD. Here the CDR3 DNA reads TGTGCCATCGGGACAGCCTTCAATCAGCCCCAGCATTTT. This sequence encodes CAIGTAFNQPQHF.

In this sample, this clonotype turned up a few times. V and J are TRBV3-1 and TRBJ2-3; D remains unclear. Germline lookup yields CDR1 LGHDT and CDR2 YNNKEL (reference sequence). The CDR3 sequence is 12 residues long. V was clipped by 4 bases and J by 6 bases, with 8 bases between them. As DNA, the CDR3 is TGTGCCAGCAGCCCATCGGAGGATACGCAGTATTTT. It translates to CASSPSEDTQYF.

There are many counts of this clonotype. The chain has TRBV12-3 or TRBV12-4 and TRBJ2-7, with D perhaps given as TRBD1 or TRBD2 (5 bases each). The CDR3 sequence is 12 residues long. V was cut by 2 bases and J by 6 bases, with 8 bases left in between. The CDR3 nucleotides are TGTGCCAGCAGTTTACGGGGCTCCGAGCAGTACTTC. Its protein is CASSLRGSEQYF.

This clonotype was picked up a small number of times. V gene TRBV4-1 combines with J gene TRBJ1-1; a possible D gene is TRBD1 (5 bases). The germline V and J ends were trimmed by 1 base and 3 bases, with 15 bases remaining between them. This CDR3 has 16 amino acids. Germline CDR1 is MGHRA and CDR2 is YSYEKL. CDR3 in DNA: TGCGCCAGCAGCCAAGCCCGGGTCCTAGGGGACACTGAAGCTTTCTTT. Encoded protein: CASSQARVLGDTEAFF.

There are a few counts of this clonotype. Written as DNA, the CDR3 is TGCGCCAGCAGCCCGGGACAGGGGGTCGATGAGCAGTTCTTC. The encoded protein is CASSPGQGVDEQFF. The rearrangement links TRBV5-1 to TRBJ2-1, with 11 bases lining up with TRBD1. This CDR3 comprises 14 residues. With 4 bases clipped from V and 8 bases from J, the junction kept 5 bases outside the gene matches. Germline lookup yields CDR1 SGHRS and CDR2 YFSETQ. Filled out from reference TRBV5-1 and TRBJ2-1, the complete variable domain reads KAGVTQTPRYLIKTRGQQVTLSCSPISGHRSVSWYQQTPGQGLQFLFEYFSETQRNKGNFPGRFSGRQFSNSRSEMNVSTLELGDSALYLCASSPGQGVDEQFFGPGTRLTVL.

The chain links TRBV12-3 or TRBV12-4 to TRBJ1-6, with D perhaps matching TRBD1 (6 bases). The CDR3 is 14 amino acids. The V gene lost 4 bases and the J gene lost 9 bases, with 13 bases spanning the gap. The CDR3 spells CASSSTGTSSPLHF. The CDR3 DNA is TGTGCCAGCAGTTCGACAGGTACCAGTTCACCCCTCCACTTT.

This clonotype was counted a few times. The chain carries TRBV4-2 and TRBJ2-1; 7 bases are a match to TRBD2. From germline, CDR1 is LGHNA and CDR2 YNFKEQ. The CDR3 totals 15 residues. Trimming at V came to 1 base and at J to 2 bases, leaving 2 bases not matched to a gene. The CDR3 nucleotides are TGTGCCAGCAGCCAAGCTAGCGGAGCCTACAATGAGCAGTTCTTC. This gives the protein CASSQASGAYNEQFF.

This chain connects TRBV9 to TRBJ1-1; no clear D gene. V was shortened by 2 bases and J by 0 bases, with 8 bases between the two germline ends. Germline lookup yields CDR1 SGDLS and CDR2 YYNGEE. The CDR3 length is 14 residues. CDR3 nucleotide sequence: TGTGCCAGCAGCGTTAGAGGGATGAACACTGAAGCTTTCTTT. Translated: CASSVRGMNTEAFF.

The chain couples TRBV2 to TRBJ1-1; D possibly corresponds to TRBD1 (6 bases). The CDR3 runs 13 residues. Germline V CDR1 and CDR2: SNHLY, FYNNEI. V lost 6 bases and J 3 bases, leaving 11 bases between the germline ends. CDR3 coding DNA: TGTGCCAGCAGGATACAGGGCCACACTGAAGCTTTCTTT. It specifies CASRIQGHTEAFF. Looking up the rest from reference TRBV2 and TRBJ1-1 gives the full variable domain: EPEVTQTPSHQVTQMGQEVILRCVPISNHLYFYWYRQILGQKVEFLVSFYNNEISEKSEIFDDQFSVERPDGSNFTLKIRSTKLEDSAMYFCASRIQGHTEAFFGQGTRLTVV.

As DNA, the CDR3 is TGTGCCAGCACTGCATGGGGGAACCAGCCCCAGCATTTT. Residues: CASTAWGNQPQHF. The chain joins TRBV6-2 or TRBV6-3 to TRBJ1-5; D possibly corresponds to TRBD1 (5 bases). This CDR3 has 13 residues. V was cut by 7 bases and J by 7 bases, with 14 bases left in between. The V gene's germline CDR1 is MNHEY and CDR2 SVGEGT.

The gene calls are TRBV20-1 and TRBJ2-3; D is ambiguous. The CDR3 spans 14 residues. V shed 2 bases and J shed 0 bases, with 9 bases lying between them. CDR1 and CDR2 (germline): DFQATT, SNEGSKA (reference sequence). Written as DNA, the CDR3 is TGCAGTGCTAGACCCGACACTAGCACAGATACGCAGTATTTT. This gives the protein CSARPDTSTDTQYF.

The rearrangement joins TRBV20-1 to TRBJ2-3; TRBD1 is a possible D gene (5 bases). Germline loops: CDR1 DFQATT, CDR2 SNEGSKA (reference sequence). Trimming cost V 6 bases and J 3 bases, with 16 bases left between them. This CDR3 has 14 residues. CDR3 sequence (DNA): TGCAGTGCGGATAGGGGATGGGTGACAGATACGCAGTATTTT. Its translation: CSADRGWVTDTQYF.

V usage is TRBV10-3 and J usage is TRBJ2-1, with D unresolved. The germline V gene has CDR1 ENHRY and CDR2 SYGVKD. V gave up 7 bases and J gave up 5 bases, with 9 bases separating them. This CDR3 spans 12 amino acids. CDR3 nucleotides: TGTGCCATCACTCAAGGGAACAATGAGCAGTTCTTC. It translates to CAITQGNNEQFF.

This clonotype was counted a few times. The chain is built from TRBV5-6 and TRBJ2-5, with TRBD2 identical over 7 bases. V was clipped by 4 bases and J by 7 bases; unmatched bases: 7. The CDR3 totals 13 residues. Per germline, CDR1 SGHDT and CDR2 YYEEEE. DNA for the CDR3: TGTGCCAGCAGCGCCGCGGGAGTGGGGACCCAGTACTTC. Its protein product is CASSAAGVGTQYF. Combining the CDR3 with reference TRBV5-6 and TRBJ2-5 gives the whole variable domain DAGVTQSPTHLIKTRGQQVTLRCSPKSGHDTVSWYQQALGQGPQFIFQYYEEEERQRGNFPDRFSGHQFPNYSSELNVNALLLGDSALYLCASSAAGVGTQYFGPGTRLLVL.